The clone carrying this T cell receptor (beta chain) appeared a few times. Its antigen is unknown. These data belong to a study of T-cell reconstitution after alpha-beta-depleted transplantation in children. Regarding the study as a whole: At day 60, the high TCRbeta diversity found in some patients originated from recipient T cells and thymic progenitors that had survived. When one year had passed after transplant, most T-cell counts and diversity came from newly produced T cells.

Using unique molecular identifiers, the investigators prepared the TCRbeta library. From the PCR reads, TCRdb called clonotypes with MiXCR, one entry per CDR3 protein. This table has about 580,000 distinct CDR3 sequences, 25% to 30% appearing once. Looked up from germline, CDR1 is MNHEY and CDR2 is SVGEGT. This CDR3 comprises 16 residues. Unmatched junction bases numbered 5, after V lost 6 bases and J lost 3 bases. This sequence was found in a boy younger than two with Wiskott-Aldrich syndrome, due to receive a stem cell transplant. The V gene is TRBV6-2 or TRBV6-3, the J gene TRBJ2-3; 14 bases fit TRBD2. The sequences come from PBMCs, collected before TCRalphabeta/CD19-depleted stem cell transplant. In DNA, the CDR3 is TGTGCCAGCAGACACGGGACTAGCGGGGGTACAGATACGCAGTATTTT. Translating it yields CASRHGTSGGTDTQYF.